These 18 T cell receptor beta chains share one sample of origin, sequenced in a study of T cell responses to AZD1222 COVID-19 vaccine. The data were produced by immunoSEQ multiplex PCR, yet TCRdb's version contains in-frame clones alone and is incomplete. The sample yields approximately 160,000 clones, approximately 86% seen once. Sample: peripheral blood, taken on day 0 of AZD1222 vaccination. The receptor set was obtained from an adult in good health.

This clone was detected a few times. The genes are TRBV7-7 and TRBJ2-1, with 11 bases identical to TRBD1. Germline V gives CDR1 SSHAT, CDR2 FNYEAQ (reference sequence). CDR3 size: 15 residues. The ends lost 5 bases at V and 7 bases at J; junction bases unmatched: 7. This CDR3 reads CASSLGQGAYNEQFF. DNA for the CDR3: TGTGCCAGCAGCCTTGGACAGGGGGCTTATAATGAGCAGTTCTTC.

This clone was observed a handful of times. The rearrangement uses TRBV10-3 and TRBJ1-1; TRBD1 might be the D (6 bases). Germline lookup yields CDR1 ENHRY and CDR2 SYGVKD. Trimming removed 2 bases from V and 2 bases from J, with 15 bases in between. This CDR3 has 16 residues. CDR3 sequence (DNA): TGTGCCATCAGTGAGGCCCTTGGACAGCAAAACACTGAAGCTTTCTTT. Amino acids: CAISEALGQQNTEAFF.

The chain combines TRBV18 with TRBJ2-7; D is unresolved. V was pared by 0 bases and J by 3 bases, with 9 bases between. Germline lookup yields CDR1 KGHSH and CDR2 LQKENI. This CDR3 is 14 amino acids long. CDR3 nucleotides: TGTGCCAGCTCACCACCGGAGCTTTACTACGAGCAGTACTTC. Protein product: CASSPPELYYEQYF.

The chain uses TRBV5-4 and TRBJ1-1, with a weak D call TRBD1 (6 bases). Germline V gene data show CDR1 as SGHNT and CDR2 as YYREEE (reference sequence). The CDR3 spans 12 residues. Trimming cost V 4 bases and J 11 bases, with 15 bases left between them. For the CDR3, the DNA is TGTGCCAGCAGCGTGGGGGGCAGCGCGGCTTTCTTT. This sequence encodes CASSVGGSAAFF.

The chain has TRBV6-5 and TRBJ2-1; 7 bases are shared with TRBD1. The germline V gene has CDR1 MNHEY and CDR2 SVGAGI. This CDR3 has 14 amino acids. Losses at the gene ends were 9 bases for V and 5 bases for J; bases not matched to a gene: 10. The CDR3 spells CASRRDSSNNEQFF. The CDR3, as DNA: TGTGCCAGTCGTCGGGACAGCTCTAACAATGAGCAGTTCTTC.

In the case of this clone: One end of the junction is discordant with germline, which a read error may explain. This rearrangement joins TRBV5-1 to TRBJ1-4; 9 bases fit TRBD1. Germline CDR1 and CDR2: SGHRS and YFSETQ. This CDR3 has 15 residues. CDR3 in amino acids: CASSSLTGGNGKLFF. The DNA for the CDR3 is TGCGCCAGCAGCTCTCTGACAGGGGGTAATGGAAAACTGTTTTTT. The whole variable domain, remainder taken from reference TRBV5-1 and TRBJ1-4, is KAGVTQTPRYLIKTRGQQVTLSCSPISGHRSVSWYQQTPGQGLQFLFEYFSETQRNKGNFPGRFSGRQFSNSRSEMNVSTLELGDSALYLCASSSLTGGNGKLFFGSGTQLSVL.

This clone turned up a few times. The chain has TRBV6-5 and TRBJ1-6; D call uncertain. Germline V lookup: CDR1 MNHEY, CDR2 SVGAGI. Deletions cut 2 bases from V and 10 bases from J, with 12 bases between. The CDR3 runs 14 residues. The CDR3 region is CASSYGLNDSPLHF. The CDR3, as DNA: TGTGCCAGCAGTTACGGCCTAAACGACTCACCCCTCCACTTT.

The chain couples TRBV27 to TRBJ1-1, with a possible D match to TRBD1 (6 bases). Germline-derived CDR1 and CDR2 are MNHEY and SMNVEV (reference sequence). V was trimmed by 5 bases and J by 4 bases, leaving 17 bases between them. CDR3 size: 15 residues. The CDR3 region has the DNA TGTGCCAGCAGTCCGCGGGGGGGCGCGGGCACTGAAGCTTTCTTT. Its protein product is CASSPRGGAGTEAFF.

This sequence joins TRBV6-1 and TRBJ1-4; D perhaps matches TRBD1 (5 bases). Trimming stripped 0 bases from V and 6 bases from J, with 11 bases between. Germline V lookup: CDR1 MNHNS, CDR2 SASEGT. This CDR3 is built from 15 residues. The CDR3 DNA sequence: TGTGCCAGCAGTGAAGCCAGCTCGGGGCATGAAAAACTGTTTTTT. Encoded protein: CASSEASSGHEKLFF.

The J gene is TRBJ2-3, the V gene TRBV24-1, with a weak D call TRBD1 (5 bases). The CDR3 contains 16 residues. V lost 1 base to trimming and J lost 0 bases, with 10 bases between them. The germline gives CDR1 KGHDR, CDR2 SFDVKD. CDR3 sequence reads: CATSDFKGSSTDTQYF. As DNA, the CDR3 is TGTGCCACCAGTGATTTTAAGGGGTCTAGCACAGATACGCAGTATTTT.

The chain uses TRBV20-1 and TRBJ2-1; D not resolved. V shed 4 bases and J shed 7 bases, with 8 bases lying between them. CDR1 and CDR2 from the germline V gene are DFQATT and SNEGSKA (reference sequence). The CDR3 runs to 11 residues. CDR3 in DNA: TGCAGTGCTACGGGCCCGAATGAGCAGTTCTTC. Protein: CSATGPNEQFF.

The chain employs TRBV5-1 and TRBJ2-1, with D unresolved. This CDR3 is 13 amino acids long. V dropped 3 bases and J dropped 5 bases, with 9 bases sitting between them. CDR1 and CDR2 (germline): SGHRS, YFSETQ. The CDR3 sequence is CASSSIRHNEQFF. CDR3 DNA sequence: TGCGCCAGCAGCTCAATCAGGCACAATGAGCAGTTCTTC.

The chain is built from TRBV6-5 and TRBJ1-1; D unresolved. The CDR3 spans 13 residues. V dropped 4 bases and J dropped 1 base, with 7 bases sitting between them. Germline values: CDR1 MNHEY, CDR2 SVGAGI. The CDR3 sequence: CASSSRRNTEAFF. The CDR3 nucleotides read TGTGCCAGCAGTTCCAGACGGAACACTGAAGCTTTCTTT.

The table lists this clone with a few counts. This rearrangement joins TRBV18 to TRBJ2-7, with a weak D call TRBD1 (5 bases). V lost 6 bases and J lost 6, with 12 bases in between. CDR1 is KGHSH and CDR2 is LQKENI in the germline V gene. This CDR3 region has 12 residues. In DNA, the CDR3 is TGTGCCAGCTCGCCGCAGGGAACCGAGCAGTACTTC. This gives the protein CASSPQGTEQYF.

The CDR3 spells CASSLIRTNTEAFF. Here the CDR3 DNA reads TGTGCCAGCAGCTTGATCAGGACGAACACTGAAGCTTTCTTT. V gene TRBV7-9 combines with J gene TRBJ1-1; D is ambiguous. Germline lookup yields CDR1 SEHNR and CDR2 FQNEAQ (reference sequence). CDR3 length: 14 residues. Between the trimmed V and J ends, which lost 3 bases and 1 base, there was a span of 9 bases.

The V and J genes are TRBV28 and TRBJ2-1, with 13 bases fitting TRBD2. The J segment lost 8 bases and the V segment lost 6 bases, leaving 10 bases of the junction unmatched. Germline lookup yields CDR1 MDHEN and CDR2 SYDVKM. This CDR3 is built from 16 residues. CDR3 in DNA: TGTGCCAGCAGGCCCCTCGGGACTAGCGGGACTTATGAGCAGTTCTTC. Translated, it gives CASRPLGTSGTYEQFF.

Here the CDR3 DNA reads TGCGCCAGCAGCTTGGATGGGACTACATCAGATACGCAGTATTTT. It encodes CASSLDGTTSDTQYF. The rearrangement uses TRBV5-1 and TRBJ2-3; TRBD2 aligns across 7 bases. The CDR3 runs 15 residues. Germline loops: CDR1 SGHRS, CDR2 YFSETQ. Unmatched junction bases numbered 5, after V lost 0 bases and J lost 4 bases.

The chain employs TRBV5-1 and TRBJ1-5, with D maybe TRBD1 (5 bases). The CDR3 spans 13 residues. The V gene's germline CDR1 is SGHRS and CDR2 YFSETQ. With 4 bases removed from V and 1 base from J, the gap between germline ends came to 6 bases. The CDR3 loop is CASSGGSNQPQHF. Here the CDR3 DNA reads TGCGCCAGCAGCGGGGGGAGCAATCAGCCCCAGCATTTT.